Below, 12 T cell receptor beta chains from the same sample are listed, as sequenced in a study of blood T cell repertoires in COVID-19. TCRdb keeps only in-frame clones here, not all; method: immunoSEQ multiplex PCR. This sample has hundreds of thousands of clones, with around nine tenths found just once. The sequenced sample consisted of PBMCs or T cells enriched from blood (not recorded which). The receptor source for this set is a woman in her fifties or sixties who had recovered from COVID-19.

The chain joins TRBV7-2 to TRBJ1-2; D is uncertain. The ends were cut back, 2 bases at V and 6 bases at J, with 16 bases in the middle. The CDR3 spans 15 residues. CDR1 and CDR2 (germline): SGHTA, FQGNSA. The CDR3 region has the DNA TGTGCCAGCAGCTTACCGCGGCAGACCTCCGATGGCTACACCTTC. Its protein product is CASSLPRQTSDGYTF. The full variable domain, rest sourced from reference TRBV7-2 and TRBJ1-2, is GAGVSQSPSNKVTEKGKDVELRCDPISGHTALYWYRQSLGQGLEFLIYFQGNSAPDKSGLPSDRFSAERTGGSVSTLTIQRTQQEDSAVYLCASSLPRQTSDGYTFGSGTRLTVV.

The V gene is TRBV7-3, the J gene TRBJ2-1; 7 positions agree with TRBD1. Germline CDR1 SGHTA, CDR2 FQGTGA. CDR3 length: 13 residues. The trim removed 5 bases at V and 7 bases at J, leaving 5 bases unmatched. The CDR3: CASSPDRANEQFF. CDR3 bases: TGTGCCAGCAGCCCCGACAGGGCAAATGAGCAGTTCTTC.

This clone was counted between two and nine times. V usage is TRBV28 and J usage is TRBJ1-1; TRBD1 might be the D (6 bases). In germline, CDR1 is MDHEN, CDR2 SYDVKM. CDR3 length equals 14 residues. V lost 2 bases, J lost 5 bases, and 12 bases lay in between. CDR3 nucleotides: TGTGCCAGCAGTTTAGCAGGGGCAGGAACTGAAGCTTTCTTT. Its translation is CASSLAGAGTEAFF.

J is TRBJ1-5 and V is TRBV19; possibly TRBD1 for D (6 bases). Trimming took 5 bases from V and 3 from J, leaving 8 bases between them. From germline, CDR1 is LNHDA and CDR2 SQIVND (reference sequence). The CDR3 is 13 residues long. The CDR3 DNA is TGTGCCAGTAGTGAGGGGGTCAATCAGCCCCAGCATTTT. This translates into CASSEGVNQPQHF.

V is TRBV7-8 and J is TRBJ1-1; 9 bases map to TRBD1. This CDR3 contains 14 residues. Germline V gene lookup returns CDR1 SGHVS and CDR2 FQNEAQ. After removal of 5 bases from V and 6 bases from J, the junction contained 7 bases not matched to a gene. CDR3 region: CASSLGTGISEAFF. Written as DNA, the CDR3 is TGTGCCAGCAGCCTCGGGACAGGGATCTCTGAAGCTTTCTTT.

This clone came up once. A read error may account for a junction end that differs from germline. The DNA for the CDR3 is TGCGCCGCAGCCCACAGGGGAACCCACTATGGCTACACCTTC. Translation: CAAAHRGTHYGYTF. The chain is built from TRBV19 and TRBJ1-2; TRBD1 matches at 7 bases. This CDR3 has 14 amino acids. In germline, CDR1 is LNHDA, CDR2 SQIVND (reference sequence).

The count of this clone is one. This chain links TRBV10-1 with TRBJ1-5, with D perhaps TRBD1 (6 bases). V gave up 3 bases and J gave up 6 bases, with 9 bases separating them. This CDR3 is 13 amino acids long. CDR1 and CDR2 (germline): WNHNN, SYGVQD (reference sequence). The CDR3 DNA follows: TGCGCCAGCAGTGACGCAGGGGCTCAGCCCCAGCATTTT. Amino acids: CASSDAGAQPQHF.

This clone was recorded a few times. CDR3 coding DNA: TGTGCCAGCAGCGTAAGTACCGCAGGGCTGGACACTGAAGCTTTCTTT. This encodes CASSVSTAGLDTEAFF. The genes are TRBV9 and TRBJ1-1; possible D gene TRBD1, 5 bases. V was shortened by 1 base and J by 3 bases, with 16 bases between the two germline ends. This CDR3 is built from 16 residues. CDR1 SGDLS and CDR2 YYNGEE come from the germline V gene.

The chain uses TRBV5-1 and TRBJ1-4, with a weak D call TRBD1 (6 bases). There are 14 residues in the CDR3. Trimming shortened V by 4 bases and J by 10 bases, and 17 bases separated the two germline ends. The germline V gene encodes CDR1 SGHRS and CDR2 YFSETQ. The CDR3 loop is CASSRRQEDGKLFF. The CDR3 DNA sequence: TGCGCCAGCAGCCGTCGACAGGAAGACGGAAAACTGTTTTTT. The full variable domain, with the rest looked up from reference TRBV5-1 and TRBJ1-4, is KAGVTQTPRYLIKTRGQQVTLSCSPISGHRSVSWYQQTPGQGLQFLFEYFSETQRNKGNFPGRFSGRQFSNSRSEMNVSTLELGDSALYLCASSRRQEDGKLFFGSGTQLSVL.

The CDR3 nucleotides read TGCGCCAGCAGTCGTAACGGGAGTTTCCCCCCGTGTAATCAGCCCCAGCATTTT. As protein: CASSRNGSFPPCNQPQHF. The chain joins TRBV23-1 to TRBJ1-5; no definite D call. TRBV23-1 is an ORF for which the function is uncertain. The CDR3 has 18 amino acids. V lost 4 bases, J lost 4 bases, and 23 bases lay in between.

This chain uses TRBV5-1 with TRBJ1-1, with 7 bases lining up with TRBD1. CDR3 length: 16 amino acids. The V segment lost 1 base and the J segment 0 bases; nucleotides outside the gene matches: 6. Germline V CDR1 and CDR2: SGHRS, YFSETQ. CDR3 coding DNA: TGCGCCAGCAGCTTGTCGACAGGGAAAATGAACACTGAAGCTTTCTTT. Translating gives CASSLSTGKMNTEAFF.

This rearrangement joins TRBV7-6 to TRBJ1-1; D remains unclear. V gave up 5 bases and J gave up 3 bases, with 16 bases separating them. The length of the CDR3 is 15 residues. CDR1 and CDR2 from the germline V gene are SGHVS and FNYEAQ. Here the CDR3 DNA reads TGTGCCAGCAGCCCCCGTGACGACGAGGACACTGAAGCTTTCTTT. Residues: CASSPRDDEDTEAFF.